A selection of T cell receptor beta chains follows, all from one sample in a study of OX40 agonist ivuxolimab in advanced cancers. Data came from immunoSEQ multiplex PCR; TCRdb stores just in-frame clones and leaves some out. Of about 45,000 clones in the sample, 88% were seen once. Sequenced here: CD4+ or CD8+ T cells sorted from blood, sampled in a trial of the OX40 agonist ivuxolimab. These receptor sequences come from an adult with an advanced solid tumor such as melanoma, head and neck, liver or kidney cancer. Both conserved end residues are trimmed from each CDR3. The order of the fields is CDR3 protein, clone size, V gene, J gene. Rows give clone size only sometimes, using once, few, many, or a class for an expanded clone.

ASRPRGRDGELF	.	TRBV6-1	TRBJ2-2
ASSSGLSYEQY	once	TRBV5-1	TRBJ2-7
ASISRDRATDTQY	.	TRBV2	TRBJ2-3
ASSRQVGEGQPQH	.	TRBV7-2	TRBJ1-5
ASSPPLMSREFNNEQF	.	TRBV18	TRBJ2-1
ASSYPRGFQETQY	once	TRBV6-6	TRBJ2-5
ASSLTGVRYEQY	.	TRBV28	TRBJ2-7
ASSLTGYGYT	.	TRBV28	TRBJ1-2
ASSSGLSTDTQY	once	TRBV6-1	TRBJ2-3
ASSPWLPGGLNTGELF	.	TRBV18	TRBJ2-2
ASSLVGLAGGNTDTQY	.	TRBV7-2	TRBJ2-3
ASSDPTGLGGYT	.	TRBV25-1	TRBJ1-2
ASSLGQRPHQPQH	once	TRBV28	TRBJ1-5
ASSPSGFVYEQY	few	TRBV18	TRBJ2-7
ATTGQGSGANVLT	.	TRBV6-6	TRBJ2-6
ASSPGTVNTEAF	.	TRBV6-1	TRBJ1-1
AWSRGRGTEAF	.	TRBV30	TRBJ1-1
ASSLVGNQPQH	.	TRBV28	TRBJ1-5
ASSLVRETQY	.	TRBV7-9	TRBJ2-5
ASSLGRDEQY	once	TRBV5-4	TRBJ2-7
ATSRSLNQPQH	.	TRBV15	TRBJ1-5
ASSFLADPSTDTQY	.	TRBV7-2	TRBJ2-3
ASSSRSEKLF	.	TRBV28	TRBJ1-4
ASSVDFDEQF	.	TRBV9	TRBJ2-1
ASSERTGGAETQY	.	TRBV6-1	TRBJ2-5
ASSPRLGGGGEQY	.	TRBV7-2	TRBJ2-7
ASSLRTGGGTGELF	.	TRBV19	TRBJ2-2